Following are 8 T cell receptor beta chains from one sample sequenced in a study of T cells in localized non-small cell lung cancer. Generated by immunoSEQ multiplex PCR, the TCRdb table keeps only in-frame clones and is missing some. The sample yields some 36,000 clones, just over 85% seen once. The sample consisted of peripheral blood mononuclear cells, taken before any cancer treatment. The receptors originated from a male donor at least 60 years old with stage II lung adenocarcinoma.

The chain carries TRBV28 and TRBJ2-7; no definite D call. The germline gives CDR1 MDHEN, CDR2 SYDVKM. The V end was cut by 8 bases, the J end by 4 bases, with 15 bases between. The CDR3 is 13 amino acids. In nucleotides, the CDR3 is TGTGCCAGCGGCCCGTCCCCAGTGTACGAGCAGTACTTC. This encodes CASGPSPVYEQYF.

The genes are TRBV19 and TRBJ1-4; 9 nucleotides agree with TRBD1. The CDR3 has 15 amino acids. Trimming removed 5 bases from V and 3 bases from J; junction bases left unmatched: 4. Per germline, CDR1 LNHDA and CDR2 SQIVND (reference sequence). The CDR3 is CASSVGQGPNEKLFF. The DNA of the CDR3 is TGTGCCAGTAGTGTCGGACAGGGGCCTAATGAAAAACTGTTTTTT.

V gene TRBV13 combines with J gene TRBJ2-2, with 9 bases lining up with TRBD2. The CDR3 is made up of 18 amino acids. Germline lookup yields CDR1 PRHDT and CDR2 FYEKMQ (reference sequence). Trimming took 0 bases from V and 3 from J; bases not matched to a gene: 8. CDR3 protein: CASSLGISGRRYTGELFF. The CDR3 bases are TGTGCCAGCAGCTTAGGCATAAGCGGGAGGCGGTACACCGGGGAGCTGTTTTTT. Drawing the rest from reference TRBV13 and TRBJ2-2, the complete variable domain is AAGVIQSPRHLIKEKRETATLKCYPIPRHDTVYWYQQGPGQDPQFLISFYEKMQSDKGSIPDRFSAQQFSDYHSELNMSSLELGDSALYFCASSLGISGRRYTGELFFGEGSRLTVL.

The chain links TRBV14 to TRBJ2-1, with 7 positions matching TRBD1. The CDR3 loop spans 14 amino acids. Germline V gene data show CDR1 as SGHDN and CDR2 as FVKESK. The V gene end was trimmed by 4 bases and the J gene end by 6 bases; junction bases not matched to a gene: 6. This CDR3 reads CASSPRGTVNEQFF. The CDR3 nucleotides read TGTGCCAGCAGCCCACGAGGGACAGTCAATGAGCAGTTCTTC.

The J gene is TRBJ2-1, the V gene TRBV10-3, with 12 bases that match TRBD2. V was clipped by 0 bases and J by 0 bases; unmatched bases: 12. The CDR3 runs to 21 residues. CDR1 and CDR2 from the germline V gene are ENHRY and SYGVKD. The CDR3 is CAISESAGLAGEQYSYNEQFF. The CDR3, as DNA: TGTGCCATCAGTGAGTCCGCGGGACTAGCGGGTGAGCAATACTCCTACAATGAGCAGTTCTTC.

This clone was picked up one time. The chain recombines TRBV2 with TRBJ1-5; 10 bases map to TRBD1. Germline CDR1 reads SNHLY; CDR2 reads FYNNEI. CDR3 length: 13 residues. Unmatched junction bases numbered 5, after V lost 8 bases and J lost 7 bases. This CDR3 is CASGGTGEQPQHF. As DNA, the CDR3 is TGTGCCAGCGGGGGGACAGGGGAACAGCCCCAGCATTTT. The variable domain in full, completed from reference TRBV2 and TRBJ1-5, reads EPEVTQTPSHQVTQMGQEVILRCVPISNHLYFYWYRQILGQKVEFLVSFYNNEISEKSEIFDDQFSVERPDGSNFTLKIRSTKLEDSAMYFCASGGTGEQPQHFGDGTRLSIL.

The V gene is TRBV27, the J gene TRBJ2-7, with D hard to call. Trimming pared 5 bases from V and 6 bases from J, leaving 11 bases between. Germline V lookup: CDR1 MNHEY, CDR2 SMNVEV (reference sequence). There are 12 residues in the CDR3. CDR3: CASSVAYGEQYF. The CDR3 DNA is TGTGCCAGCAGTGTAGCATATGGCGAGCAGTACTTC.

The chain has TRBV10-1 and TRBJ1-6; D is ambiguous. Looked up from germline, CDR1 is WNHNN and CDR2 is SYGVQD (reference sequence). The CDR3 runs to 14 residues. Trimming cost V 3 bases and J 7 bases, with 10 bases left between them. The chain's CDR3 is CASSERTRNSPLHF. Written as DNA, the CDR3 is TGCGCCAGCAGTGAAAGAACCCGAAATTCACCCCTCCACTTT.